Listed below are T cell receptor beta chains from one sample, sequenced in a study of regulatory T cells in long-lasting Graves disease. Via MiXCR, TCRdb re-called the multiplex PCR reads, giving one row per CDR3 protein. The data hold 650,000 to 850,000 distinct CDR3 sequences, with approximately 31% observed a single time. The input for sequencing was peripheral blood mononuclear cells (PBMCs), taken when the disease was refractory, from a patient treated with antithyroid drugs. The receptors originated from a female donor with Graves disease. CDR3s leave out the opening cysteine and the closing phenylalanine or tryptophan.

v_call: TRBV28; cdr3_aa: ASTLVVGYEQY
v_call: TRBV28; cdr3_aa: ASSSRSGGTQY
v_call: TRBV12-3/TRBV12-4; cdr3_aa: ASSLFSVHSRGNYGYT
v_call: TRBV28; cdr3_aa: ASSRQGPSPNTEAF
v_call: TRBV7-6; cdr3_aa: ASSLARQELNTEAF
v_call: TRBV20-1; cdr3_aa: SAILDRGLGQPQH
v_call: TRBV12-3/TRBV12-4; cdr3_aa: ASRPGTGGESGTF
v_call: TRBV19; cdr3_aa: ASSQGLTQPQH
v_call: TRBV11-1; cdr3_aa: ASSLARGNTEAF
v_call: TRBV6-1; cdr3_aa: ASSEGLLRYGYT
v_call: TRBV29-1; cdr3_aa: SVEEADEAF
v_call: TRBV30; cdr3_aa: AWSATLGETQY
v_call: TRBV7-9; cdr3_aa: ASSQTGGPNTEAF
v_call: TRBV3-1; cdr3_aa: ASSPGRISGNTIY
v_call: TRBV5-1; cdr3_aa: ASSLKGTTGELF
v_call: TRBV24-1; cdr3_aa: ATSDPGTVEKLF
v_call: TRBV10-2; cdr3_aa: ASSGQLKGSGELF
v_call: TRBV12-3/TRBV12-4; cdr3_aa: ASRPSGIRGNEQF
v_call: TRBV7-9; cdr3_aa: ASSELADGELF
v_call: TRBV7-2; cdr3_aa: ASSMGHLNQPQH
v_call: TRBV6-1; cdr3_aa: ASSLGLATPGERY
v_call: TRBV12-5; cdr3_aa: ASGFMTGYSYKQY
v_call: TRBV7-2; cdr3_aa: ASSIKATGIVSRTEAF